This section outlines one TCR beta chain sequence together with its context. Patients suffered from locally advanced or metastatic urothelial carcinoma. The data derive from a study of PD-L1 blockade in urothelial cancer. Study details: Analysis of blood occurred 3 weeks (second dose) and 6 weeks after treatment start.

Produced via immunoSEQ multiplex PCR; TCRdb's table is partial and in-frame only. This table holds under 120,000 clones, approximately 85% found once. The TCR sequence derives from a man in his fifties with urothelial cancer. The specimen was PBMCs, collected around atezolizumab (anti-PD-L1) treatment.

CDR3 DNA sequence: TGTGCTAGTGGTCTCCAGGGGGCGGTGGGGACCTACAATGAGCAGTTCTTC. The encoded protein is CASGLQGAVGTYNEQFF. The J gene is TRBJ2-1, the V gene TRBV12-5, with TRBD1 identical over 8 bases. CDR1 is LGHNT and CDR2 is FRNRAP in the germline V gene. J gave up 2 bases and V 5 bases, and 11 bases lay outside the gene matches. The length of the CDR3 is 17 residues.